This T cell receptor beta chain was recorded in a study of T cell responses to AZD1222 COVID-19 vaccine. General study points: Donors were mostly white British, more females; clonal diversity possibly underestimated. Researchers took repertoire samples only after the peak T cell response had come. Only 6 or 7 individuals given AZD1222 were seropositive at baseline.

Whether given at about 4 or about 12 weeks, second doses were pooled. In germline, CDR1 is MDHEN, CDR2 SYDVKM. The CDR3 consists of 15 residues. Trimming removed 1 base at V and 6 bases at J, with 12 bases between. With regard to this clone: Antigen unknown.

The protocol was immunoSEQ multiplex PCR, while the TCRdb copy is restricted to in-frame clones and leaves out a portion. The data contain 50,000 to 55,000 clones, roughly 90% of them singletons. This receptor was taken from an adult who received the AZD1222 COVID-19 vaccine. V usage is TRBV28 and J usage is TRBJ2-2, with D possibly TRBD2 on 5 matching bases. The input for sequencing was peripheral blood, taken 28 days after the second AZD1222 dose. The CDR3 DNA is TGTGCCAGCAGTTTATTCGGGAACGGGGCCGGGGAGCTGTTTTTT. Translation gives CASSLFGNGAGELFF.